The present T cell receptor beta chain was sequenced within a study of CD8 T cells in ankylosing spondylitis (dated by TCRdb to between 2016 and 2019). Background on the whole study: To find TCR variants linked to disease, the study profiled T cell receptor beta repertoires in ankylosing spondylitis patients and healthy donors. In total, the full study cohort was made up of nearly 110 healthy donors and more than 20 ankylosing spondylitis patients. Peripheral blood was sampled, and synovial fluid was additionally collected from ankylosing spondylitis patients. Overall study results and their limits: In peripheral blood, the disease-linked clones were found at relatively low frequencies and had a CD8+ phenotype. A TCR beta motif of eight highly homologous amino acid variants appeared characteristic of blood from ankylosing spondylitis patients. The disease-linked clones were reported to be significantly enriched in matched synovial fluid samples from ankylosing spondylitis patients. Some of the motif variants had been reported before in the synovial fluid and blood of reactive arthritis patients, a finding that suggests common disease-initiation mechanisms.

The instrument given in TCRdb is Illumina HiSeq 2500. Quantitative 5'-RACE with molecular barcodes was the method used to prepare the TCR beta libraries. Per the source publication's procedure: A new computational method, built on a probabilistic model of VDJ rearrangement, was used to identify disease-linked TCR variants. TCRdb redid the processing of the public reads, applying fastp at Q25 and MiXCR, and retained in-frame beta chains. Rows with one shared CDR3 protein collapse into an entry with the most common genes and DNA. These V and J calls originate from TCRdb's pipeline instead of the authors' own analysis. Across this sample there are about 240,000 distinct CDR3 sequences, with roughly 8.2% seen only once. The biggest ten clones account for around 4.4% of the sample. CDR3 length: 15 amino acids, cysteine to phenylalanine. CDR3 DNA is the only sequence kept; it has 45 bases, read in frame from the first base. CDR1 and CDR2 are read off the germline V gene as MNHEY and SVGEGT. V drops 0 bases and J drops 5 bases, leaving 13 bases in between.

As to this clonotype: Its cognate antigen has yet to be identified. No base quality values were provided; no much bigger clone lies one nucleotide off.

Sample: blood, either unsorted or a sorted T cell fraction (not recorded which). The TCR sequence derives from a female donor with ankylosing spondylitis or in good health (not recorded which). The V and J segments used are TRBV6-2 or TRBV6-3 and TRBJ2-5; matching of 5 bases hints at TRBD1 as the D gene. The sequence in DNA is TGTGCCAGCAGTTACTCGACAGTCCAGAGCGAGACCCAGTACTTC. Its protein is CASSYSTVQSETQYF.